Below, 11 T cell receptor beta chains from the same sample are listed, as sequenced in a study of T cells after posttransplantation cyclophosphamide. Generated by immunoSEQ multiplex PCR, the TCRdb table keeps only in-frame clones and is missing some. The sample has about 14,000 clones, around four fifths seen once. The sample was memory CD4+ T cells sorted from PBMCs. The origin of the receptors is a man between 50 and 59 years old.

J is TRBJ1-1 and V is TRBV7-9; D is unclear. Germline values: CDR1 SEHNR, CDR2 FQNEAQ (reference sequence). This CDR3 comprises 14 residues. V was shortened by 2 bases and J by 0 bases, with 7 bases between the two germline ends. The CDR3 is CASSLPAMNTEAFF. As DNA, the CDR3 is TGTGCCAGCAGCTTACCCGCGATGAACACTGAAGCTTTCTTT.

This chain uses TRBV4-2 with TRBJ2-1; TRBD2 matches at 12 bases. J was trimmed by 10 bases and V by 3 bases; bases with no gene match: 10. The length of the CDR3 is 16 residues. Germline CDR1 is LGHNA and CDR2 is YNFKEQ. CDR3 protein: CASSQRAGTSGYEQFF. In nucleotides, the CDR3 is TGTGCCAGCAGCCAGAGGGCCGGGACTAGCGGGTACGAGCAGTTCTTC.

The CDR3 DNA follows: TGTGCCAGCAGCTCCCGATGGACTCTGAACGAGCAGTACTTC. As protein: CASSSRWTLNEQYF. The rearrangement links TRBV11-3 to TRBJ2-7; D is perhaps TRBD2 (5 bases). The CDR3 covers 14 residues. V was clipped by 4 bases and J by 5 bases, with 15 bases between them. Germline CDR1 SGHNT, CDR2 YENEEA.

This clone showed up just a few times. The chain employs TRBV19 and TRBJ1-4, with 9 bases identical to TRBD1. CDR3 length: 15 residues. The V segment lost 3 bases and the J segment 6 bases; nucleotides outside the gene matches: 5. Germline V gene sequence: CDR1 LNHDA, CDR2 SQIVND (reference sequence). This chain's CDR3 is CASSMSRQGDEKLFF. CDR3 sequence (DNA): TGTGCCAGTAGTATGAGCCGACAGGGGGATGAAAAACTGTTTTTT.

The chain recombines TRBV11-2 with TRBJ2-3, with unresolved D. V was cut by 2 bases and J by 0 bases, with 9 bases left in between. The CDR3 runs to 15 residues. The germline V gene encodes CDR1 SGHAT and CDR2 FQNNGV. The CDR3 reads CASSLRLSSTDTQYF. Written as DNA, the CDR3 is TGTGCCAGCAGCTTAAGACTGAGTAGCACAGATACGCAGTATTTT.

This clone was counted between two and nine times. CDR3 sequence (DNA): TGTGCCAGTAGTGCCGGACTAGCGGGGCTAACCTACAATGAGCAGTTCTTC. It encodes CASSAGLAGLTYNEQFF. The chain joins TRBV19 to TRBJ2-1, with 12 bases fitting TRBD2. The CDR3 sequence is 17 residues long. Germline V gene sequence: CDR1 LNHDA, CDR2 SQIVND (reference sequence). Trimming removed 5 bases from V and 2 bases from J; junction bases left unmatched: 7.

The J gene is TRBJ1-2, the V gene TRBV11-2, with D possibly being TRBD1 (5 bases). Germline assignment: CDR1 SGHAT and CDR2 FQNNGV. This CDR3 has 13 residues. Trimming left V 6 bases short and J 4 bases short, with 12 bases between. The CDR3 DNA is TGTGCCAGCAGGAAAGGGGAGGCCTATGGCTACACCTTC. Translating it yields CASRKGEAYGYTF.

CDR3 sequence: CASSPTSGTYNEQFF. Here the CDR3 DNA reads TGTGCCAGCAGTCCAACTAGCGGGACCTACAATGAGCAGTTCTTC. The chain is built from TRBV27 and TRBJ2-1; TRBD2 matches 10 bases. The germline V gene has CDR1 MNHEY and CDR2 SMNVEV (reference sequence). The ends lost 5 bases at V and 2 bases at J; junction bases unmatched: 3. The CDR3 length is 15 residues.

The gene calls are TRBV30 and TRBJ1-2; D perhaps matches TRBD1 (6 bases). The CDR3 has 13 amino acids. The germline CDR1 and CDR2 sequences are GTSNPN and SVGIG (reference sequence). V was cut by 4 bases and J by 5 bases, with 14 bases left in between. The CDR3, as DNA: TGTGCCTGGATCCAGGACAGAGGATATGGCTACACCTTC. Protein sequence: CAWIQDRGYGYTF.

The chain is built from TRBV2 and TRBJ2-2, with D unresolved. The CDR3 runs 11 residues. Per germline, CDR1 SNHLY and CDR2 FYNNEI. Trimming cost V 7 bases and J 7 bases, with 7 bases left between them. The CDR3 protein is CASKRIGELFF. For the CDR3, the DNA is TGTGCCAGCAAGAGGATCGGGGAGCTGTTTTTT.

The V and J genes are TRBV27 and TRBJ1-6, with D unresolved. The CDR3 covers 15 residues. V lost 6 bases to trimming and J lost 0 bases, with 9 bases between them. The germline V gene encodes CDR1 MNHEY and CDR2 SMNVEV (reference sequence). The CDR3, as DNA: TGTGCCAGCAGCTACAGTCTCTCCTATAATTCACCCCTCCACTTT. This encodes CASSYSLSYNSPLHF.